Listed below are T cell receptor beta chains from one sample, sequenced in a study of T-cell memory formation after mild COVID-19. One entry per CDR3 protein results from TCRdb running MiXCR on the 5' RACE reads. In the table there are approximately 480,000 distinct CDR3 sequences, roughly 18% of which are singletons. Sequencing used PBMCs or a T cell subset sorted from them (not recorded which). The receptors stem from an adult woman who had mild COVID-19 (a few samples of this study predate the infection). Cell type and time point are not known. CDR3s include the opening cysteine and the closing phenylalanine or tryptophan. A D gene is named only where the DNA matches it firmly. The listing skips clone size in some rows; elsewhere it reads once, few, many or a size class.

>TRBJ2-3|TRBV7-2|few|TRBD1
CASSHRTGGETQYF
TGTGCCAGCAGTCATCGGACAGGGGGGGAAACGCAGTATTTT
>TRBJ2-5|TRBV27|many|TRBD2
CASSSMGLGETQYF
TGTGCCAGCAGTAGTATGGGACTAGGGGAGACCCAGTACTTC
>TRBJ1-4|TRBV6-5|few|-
CASSQTGQLGMFF
TGTGCCAGCAGTCAGACGGGACAACTTGGAATGTTTTTT
>TRBJ2-7|TRBV24-1|-|-
CATSDEAFYEQYF
TGTGCCACCAGTGATGAGGCATTCTACGAGCAGTACTTC
>TRBJ2-1|TRBV24-1|-|-
CATSDLPRAGNYYNEQFF
TGTGCCACCAGTGATTTGCCCCGTGCTGGGAACTACTACAATGAGCAGTTCTTC
>TRBJ1-6|TRBV5-5|-|TRBD1
CASSVTGGSDSPLHF
TGTGCCAGCAGCGTAACAGGGGGTAGTGATTCACCCCTCCACTTT
>TRBJ1-4|TRBV5-1|-|-
CASSTRPGPTRVEKLFF
TGCGCCAGCAGCACCCGCCCGGGGCCGACGAGGGTTGAAAAACTGTTTTTT
>TRBJ2-5|TRBV12-3/TRBV12-4|-|TRBD2
CASSPRTSGGIRYF
TGTGCCAGCAGTCCACGGACTAGCGGGGGTATAAGGTACTTC
>TRBJ2-3|TRBV7-3|few|-
CASSRHPSDTQYF
TGTGCCAGCAGTCGGCACCCGTCGGATACGCAGTATTTT
>TRBJ2-3|TRBV7-9|many|-
CASSRTSGTDTQYF
TGTGCCAGCAGCCGGACATCCGGCACAGATACGCAGTATTTT
>TRBJ2-5|TRBV10-3|few|TRBD2
CAISTGTTVETQYF
TGTGCCATCAGCACCGGGACTACAGTGGAGACCCAGTACTTC
>TRBJ2-7|TRBV7-9|-|-
CASSSSLSGPYEQYF
TGTGCCAGCAGCTCAAGTCTTTCGGGACCCTACGAGCAGTACTTC
>TRBJ1-2|TRBV4-1|-|-
CASSQDDTIARTAYGYTF
TGCGCCAGCAGCCAAGATGATACAATTGCGAGGACGGCTTATGGCTACACCTTC
>TRBJ2-7|TRBV12-3/TRBV12-4|few|-
CASSFWGEGEYGQYF
TGTGCCAGCAGTTTTTGGGGCGAAGGGGAGTATGGGCAGTACTTC
>TRBJ2-2|TRBV7-8|few|-
CASSLVENIGELFF
TGTGCCAGCAGCTTGGTCGAAAACATCGGGGAGCTGTTTTTT
>TRBJ2-7|TRBV6-6|-|-
CASSPGGSGDEQYF
TGTGCCAGCAGCCCCGGGGGAAGCGGCGACGAGCAGTACTTC
>TRBJ2-3|TRBV6-6|few|-
CASTPRGGRRGHTDTQYF
TGTGCCAGCACCCCCCGGGGCGGGAGACGGGGGCACACAGATACGCAGTATTTT
>TRBJ2-3|TRBV10-3|-|-
CAISRQSSTDTQYF
TGTGCCATCAGTCGACAGAGTAGCACAGATACGCAGTATTTT
>TRBJ2-3|TRBV7-8|few|TRBD2
CASSSEMGGADTQYF
TGTGCCAGCAGCTCTGAGATGGGGGGGGCAGATACGCAGTATTTT
>TRBJ2-2|TRBV24-1|few|TRBD1
CATSDLGQGSAFGELFF
TGTGCCACCAGTGATTTAGGACAGGGGTCCGCCTTCGGGGAGCTGTTTTTT
>TRBJ2-5|TRBV29-1|few|-
CSVDPLGGAPQETQYF
TGCAGCGTTGACCCCCTGGGGGGCGCCCCACAAGAGACCCAGTACTTC
>TRBJ1-3|TRBV4-1|-|-
CASSPVGSSGNTIYF
TGCGCCAGCAGCCCGGTCGGGTCCTCTGGAAACACCATATATTTT
>TRBJ2-7|TRBV12-3/TRBV12-4|-|TRBD2
CASSPISGSYEQYF
TGTGCCAGCAGCCCTATTAGCGGGAGTTACGAGCAGTACTTC
>TRBJ2-1|TRBV30|-|TRBD2
CAATSVISNEQFF
TGTGCCGCAACTAGCGTAATATCCAATGAGCAGTTCTTC
>TRBJ2-3|TRBV5-1|-|-
CASCHPSTDTQYF
TGCGCCAGCTGTCACCCTTCCACAGATACGCAGTATTTT
>TRBJ1-4|TRBV7-9|few|-
CASSFPGTANEKLFF
TGTGCCAGCAGCTTCCCTGGGACGGCTAATGAAAAACTGTTTTTT
>TRBJ1-1|TRBV2|-|TRBD1
CASTGAGGRAFF
TGTGCCAGCACAGGGGCAGGGGGCAGAGCTTTCTTT
>TRBJ2-1|TRBV6-5|few|-
CASSYSASNEQFF
TGTGCCAGCAGTTACTCGGCTAGCAATGAGCAGTTCTTC
>TRBJ2-5|TRBV5-6|-|TRBD2
CASSLVLAGYQTQYF
TGTGCCAGCAGCTTGGTACTAGCGGGATACCAGACCCAGTACTTC
>TRBJ2-2|TRBV7-6|few|-
CASSPLGGGELFF
TGTGCCAGCAGCCCCCTGGGTGGCGGGGAGCTGTTTTTT
>TRBJ2-7|TRBV20-1|-|TRBD2
CSARGLATYEQYF
TGCAGTGCTAGGGGACTAGCGACCTACGAGCAGTACTTC
>TRBJ2-1|TRBV11-1|few|-
CASSPRTGDEQFF
TGTGCCAGCAGCCCCAGAACCGGGGATGAGCAGTTCTTC
>TRBJ2-7|TRBV7-2|-|TRBD2
CASSLDFSGRAYEQYF
TGTGCCAGCAGCTTAGATTTTAGCGGGCGGGCCTACGAGCAGTACTTC
>TRBJ1-4|TRBV6-1|many|-
CAINWTPGGEKLFF
TGTGCCATAAACTGGACTCCCGGAGGAGAAAAACTGTTTTTT
>TRBJ2-1|TRBV4-2|many|-
CASSQPIFQSSYNEQFF
TGTGCCAGCAGCCAGCCGATCTTTCAGAGCTCCTACAATGAGCAGTTCTTC
>TRBJ1-1|TRBV7-9|-|-
CASSLAGAQVEAFF
TGTGCCAGCAGCTTAGCAGGGGCGCAGGTTGAAGCTTTCTTT
>TRBJ1-1|TRBV6-1|-|TRBD1
CASSDAGTGKTEAFF
TGTGCCAGCAGTGACGCCGGGACAGGGAAAACTGAAGCTTTCTTT
>TRBJ1-1|TRBV5-1|-|-
CASSPGTAEAFF
TGCGCCAGCAGCCCCGGGACGGCGGAAGCTTTCTTT
>TRBJ2-1|TRBV7-2|few|-
CASSLIAGRNNEQFF
TGTGCCAGCAGCTTAATTGCGGGGCGTAACAATGAGCAGTTCTTC
>TRBJ1-5|TRBV24-1|-|-
CATSAQPNQPQHF
TGTGCCACTTCAGCACAACCCAATCAGCCCCAGCATTTT
>TRBJ2-1|TRBV5-1|-|TRBD2
CASSLGSLAGAYNEQFF
TGCGCCAGCAGCTTGGGATCTCTAGCGGGAGCCTACAATGAGCAGTTCTTC